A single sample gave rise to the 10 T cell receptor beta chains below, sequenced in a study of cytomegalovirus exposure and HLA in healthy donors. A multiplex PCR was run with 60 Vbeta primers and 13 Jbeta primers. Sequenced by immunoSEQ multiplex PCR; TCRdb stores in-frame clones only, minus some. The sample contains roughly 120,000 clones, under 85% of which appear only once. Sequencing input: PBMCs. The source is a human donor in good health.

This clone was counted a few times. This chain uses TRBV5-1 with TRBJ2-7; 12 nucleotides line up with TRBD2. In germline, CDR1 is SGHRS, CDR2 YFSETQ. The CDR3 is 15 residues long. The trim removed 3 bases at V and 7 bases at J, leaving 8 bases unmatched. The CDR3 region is CASSSTSGSVREQYF. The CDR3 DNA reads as TGCGCCAGCAGCTCGACTAGCGGGAGTGTGAGAGAGCAGTACTTC. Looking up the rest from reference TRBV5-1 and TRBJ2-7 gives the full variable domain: KAGVTQTPRYLIKTRGQQVTLSCSPISGHRSVSWYQQTPGQGLQFLFEYFSETQRNKGNFPGRFSGRQFSNSRSEMNVSTLELGDSALYLCASSSTSGSVREQYFGPGTRLTVT.

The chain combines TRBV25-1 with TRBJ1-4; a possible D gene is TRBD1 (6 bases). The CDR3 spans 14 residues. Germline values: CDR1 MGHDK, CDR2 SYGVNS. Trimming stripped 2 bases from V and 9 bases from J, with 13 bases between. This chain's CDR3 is CASSEPGQGKKLFF. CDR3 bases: TGTGCCAGCAGTGAACCGGGACAAGGGAAAAAACTGTTTTTT.

The CDR3 loop reads CASSLPPGQGVISYEQYF. CDR3 sequence (DNA): TGTGCCAGCAGCTTACCACCGGGACAGGGCGTCATATCCTACGAGCAGTACTTC. The chain joins TRBV7-9 to TRBJ2-7; TRBD1 aligns across 9 bases. The CDR3 contains 18 residues. Trimming took 2 bases from V and 1 from J; bases not matched to a gene: 12. CDR1 and CDR2 (germline): SEHNR, FQNEAQ (reference sequence).

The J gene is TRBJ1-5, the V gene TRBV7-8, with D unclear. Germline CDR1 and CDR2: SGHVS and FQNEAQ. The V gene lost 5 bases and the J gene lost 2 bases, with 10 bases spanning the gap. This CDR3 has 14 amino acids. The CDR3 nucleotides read TGTGCCAGCAGCGGACTGGCTGGCAATCAGCCCCAGCATTTT. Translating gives CASSGLAGNQPQHF. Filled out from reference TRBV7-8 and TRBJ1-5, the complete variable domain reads GAGVSQSPRYKVAKRGQDVALRCDPISGHVSLFWYQQALGQGPEFLTYFQNEAQLDKSGLPSDRFFAERPEGSVSTLKIQRTQQEDSAVYLCASSGLAGNQPQHFGDGTRLSIL.

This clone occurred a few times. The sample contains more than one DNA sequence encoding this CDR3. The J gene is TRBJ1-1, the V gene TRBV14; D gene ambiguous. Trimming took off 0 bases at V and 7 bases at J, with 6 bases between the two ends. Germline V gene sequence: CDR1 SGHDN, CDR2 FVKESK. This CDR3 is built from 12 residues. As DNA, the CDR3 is TGTGCCAGCAGCCAAGATGCCGGTGAAGCTTTCTTT. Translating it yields CASSQDAGEAFF.

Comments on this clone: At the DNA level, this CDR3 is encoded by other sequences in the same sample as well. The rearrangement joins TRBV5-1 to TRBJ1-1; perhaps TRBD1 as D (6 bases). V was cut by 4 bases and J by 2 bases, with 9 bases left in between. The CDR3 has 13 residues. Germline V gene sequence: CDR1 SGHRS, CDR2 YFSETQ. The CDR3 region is CASSLQGNTEAFF. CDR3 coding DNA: TGCGCCAGCAGCCTACAGGGAAACACTGAAGCTTTCTTT.

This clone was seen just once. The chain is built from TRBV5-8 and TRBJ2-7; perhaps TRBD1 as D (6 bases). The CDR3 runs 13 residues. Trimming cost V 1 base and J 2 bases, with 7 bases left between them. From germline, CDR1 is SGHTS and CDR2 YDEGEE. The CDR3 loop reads CASSLKGAYEQYF. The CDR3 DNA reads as TGTGCCAGCAGCTTGAAGGGGGCCTACGAGCAGTACTTC.

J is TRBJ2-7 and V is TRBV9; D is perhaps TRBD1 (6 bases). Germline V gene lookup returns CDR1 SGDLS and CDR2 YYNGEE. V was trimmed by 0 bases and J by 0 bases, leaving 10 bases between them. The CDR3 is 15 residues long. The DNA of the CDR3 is TGTGCCAGCAGCGTAGAAGGGGGTAGCTCCTACGAGCAGTACTTC. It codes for CASSVEGGSSYEQYF.

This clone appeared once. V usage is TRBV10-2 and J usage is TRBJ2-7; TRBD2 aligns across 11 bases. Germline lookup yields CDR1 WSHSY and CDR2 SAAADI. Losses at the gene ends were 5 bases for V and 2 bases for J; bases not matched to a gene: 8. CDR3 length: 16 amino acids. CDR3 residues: CASSFPGLAVTYEQYF. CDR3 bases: TGCGCCAGCAGTTTTCCGGGACTAGCGGTAACCTACGAGCAGTACTTC.

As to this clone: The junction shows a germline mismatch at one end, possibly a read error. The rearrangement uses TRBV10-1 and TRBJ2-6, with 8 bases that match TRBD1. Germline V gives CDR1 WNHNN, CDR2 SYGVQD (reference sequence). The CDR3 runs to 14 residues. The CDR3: CATGRSQGANGLTF. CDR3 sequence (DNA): TGCGCCACCGGACGGAGTCAGGGGGCCAACGGCCTGACTTTC.